This TCR beta chain was sequenced during a study of breast tumors, draining lymph nodes, adjacent tissues. TCRdb re-analysed the multiplex PCR reads in MiXCR, keeping a single row per CDR3 protein. Counted here are about 230,000 distinct CDR3 sequences, around 32% occurring once; the ten biggest clones make up 1.2% to 1.5%. Per germline, CDR1 MNHEY and CDR2 SVGAGI. CDR3 size: 15 residues. Trimming removed 6 bases at V and 0 bases at J, with 12 bases between. This clonotype was detected many times. Breast cancer patients provided tissue from their axillary draining lymph nodes. The clonotype comes from a female donor with breast cancer. Some clones in this sample may be carry-over from other donors' samples. The genes are TRBV6-5 and TRBJ2-1, with no clear D. Sequenced input: axillary lymph node tissue. This CDR3 reads CASSLQRSSYNEQFF. DNA for the CDR3: TGTGCCAGCAGCTTGCAGCGAAGCTCCTACAATGAGCAGTTCTTC.